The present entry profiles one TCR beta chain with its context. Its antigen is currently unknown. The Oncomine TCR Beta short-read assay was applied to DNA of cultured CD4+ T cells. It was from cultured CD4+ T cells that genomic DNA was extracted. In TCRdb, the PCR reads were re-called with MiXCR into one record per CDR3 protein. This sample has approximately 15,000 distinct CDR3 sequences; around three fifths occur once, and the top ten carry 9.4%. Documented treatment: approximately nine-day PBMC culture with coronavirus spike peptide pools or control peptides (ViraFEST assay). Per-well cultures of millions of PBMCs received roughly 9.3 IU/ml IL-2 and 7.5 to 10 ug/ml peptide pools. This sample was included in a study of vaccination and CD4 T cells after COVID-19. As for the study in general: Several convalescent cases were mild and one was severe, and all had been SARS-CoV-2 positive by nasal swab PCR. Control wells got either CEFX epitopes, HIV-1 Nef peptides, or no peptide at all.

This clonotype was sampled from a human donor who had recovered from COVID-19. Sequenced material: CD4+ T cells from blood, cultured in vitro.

CDR3 bases: TGTGCCAGCAGCTTAGCGCTCGCTGGTGGGCCGCCGTTATACGAGCAGTACTTC. Amino acids: CASSLALAGGPPLYEQYF. V is TRBV7-2 and J is TRBJ2-7, with D unresolved. Germline V gene data show CDR1 as SGHTA and CDR2 as FQGNSA. The CDR3 contains 18 residues. Trimming removed 0 bases from V and 4 bases from J, with 22 bases in between.